The 21 T cell receptor beta chains below all came from one sample that was sequenced in a study of CD8 T cells in ankylosing spondylitis. TCRdb redid the calling of the 5' RACE reads with MiXCR, one entry per CDR3 protein. The sample yields over 30,000 distinct CDR3 sequences, 16% seen once. The material sequenced was blood. These receptors originate from a male donor with ankylosing spondylitis or in good health (not recorded which).

The chain has TRBV5-1 and TRBJ1-1, with 9 bases aligning to TRBD1. V gave up 4 bases and J gave up 8 bases; unmatched junction bases: 3. The CDR3 length is 12 residues. The germline gives CDR1 SGHRS, CDR2 YFSETQ. CDR3 amino acids: CASSAGTGEAFF. The CDR3 DNA is TGCGCCAGCAGCGCCGGGACAGGGGAAGCTTTCTTT.

The V and J genes are TRBV3-1 and TRBJ1-1, with D perhaps matching TRBD1 (5 bases). The CDR3 runs 15 residues. The V and J ends lost 0 bases and 1 base respectively, with 9 bases between them. In germline, CDR1 is LGHDT, CDR2 YNNKEL (reference sequence). The CDR3 here is CASSQEGGRNTEAFF. CDR3 in DNA: TGTGCCAGCAGCCAAGAGGGGGGGAGGAACACTGAAGCTTTCTTT.

The rearrangement joins TRBV12-3 or TRBV12-4 to TRBJ2-4, with D maybe TRBD2 (6 bases). Trimming took 8 bases from V and 0 from J, leaving 14 bases between them. This CDR3 is 15 amino acids long. CDR3 in amino acids: CASVLRGLAKNIQYF. Here the CDR3 DNA reads TGTGCCAGCGTTTTACGGGGACTAGCCAAAAACATTCAGTACTTC.

This clonotype occurred many times. This chain joins TRBV9 and TRBJ2-3; 12 nucleotides match TRBD2. The CDR3 extends over 17 amino acids. Germline V CDR1 and CDR2: SGDLS, YYNGEE. With V trimmed by 7 bases and J by 0 bases, 9 bases remained unmatched. CDR3 bases: TGTGCCAGCTCGAGAGCTAGCGGGAGGGCTAGCACAGATACGCAGTATTTT. Protein product: CASSRASGRASTDTQYF.

This clonotype was recorded a few times. V usage is TRBV4-3 and J usage is TRBJ2-5; no clear D gene. Germline V gene sequence: CDR1 LGHNA, CDR2 YSLEER. This CDR3 region has 13 residues. V lost 2 bases, J lost 5 bases, and 9 bases lay in between. The DNA for the CDR3 is TGCGCCAGCAGCCAAAATTTGCGGGAGACCCAGTACTTC. This sequence encodes CASSQNLRETQYF.

The rearrangement joins TRBV7-3 to TRBJ2-2; D call uncertain. Trimming removed 1 base at V and 1 base at J, with 4 bases between. CDR1 SGHTA and CDR2 FQGTGA come from the germline V gene. There are 14 residues in the CDR3. The CDR3 DNA follows: TGTGCCAGCAGCTTAAGCAGGAACACCGGGGAGCTGTTTTTT. This sequence encodes CASSLSRNTGELFF. Drawing the rest from reference TRBV7-3 and TRBJ2-2, the complete variable domain is GAGVSQTPSNKVTEKGKYVELRCDPISGHTALYWYRQSLGQGPEFLIYFQGTGAADDSGLPNDRFFAVRPEGSVSTLKIQRTERGDSAVYLCASSLSRNTGELFFGEGSRLTVL.

This chain joins TRBV7-2 and TRBJ2-3; no clear D gene. The CDR3 has 12 amino acids. Deletions cut 4 bases from V and 6 bases from J, with 8 bases between. Germline CDR1 reads SGHTA; CDR2 reads FQGNSA. The CDR3 region has the DNA TGTGCCAGCAGCTCTCTTTTGGATACGCAGTATTTT. Translating gives CASSSLLDTQYF.

Note on this clonotype: Relative to the germline gene, one junction end is altered; a read error may explain this. The V gene is TRBV7-7, the J gene TRBJ2-5; 7 nucleotides agree with TRBD2. Germline assignment: CDR1 SSHAT and CDR2 FNYEAQ (reference sequence). CDR3 length: 15 residues. The CDR3: CASSSASGFQETQYF. The CDR3 nucleotides are TGTGCTAGCAGCTCCGCTAGCGGATTCCAAGAGACCCAGTACTTC.

In its sample, this clonotype was seen a few times. The gene calls are TRBV6-2 or TRBV6-3 and TRBJ2-7; D is tentatively TRBD1 or TRBD2 (6 bases each). CDR1 is MNHEY and CDR2 is SVGEGT in the germline V gene. The germline V and J ends were trimmed by 2 bases and 2 bases, with 10 bases remaining between them. CDR3 length: 14 residues. The CDR3 region is CASSYGGTPYEQYF. CDR3 nucleotide sequence: TGTGCCAGCAGTTACGGAGGGACACCCTACGAGCAGTACTTC.

J is TRBJ2-3 and V is TRBV30; 7 bases are a match to TRBD1. Germline CDR1 GTSNPN, CDR2 SVGIG (reference sequence). The V gene end was trimmed by 5 bases and the J gene end by 8 bases; junction bases not matched to a gene: 13. The CDR3 runs to 14 residues. The CDR3 nucleotides read TGTGCCTGGGTAATGACAGGGTTCCGTGGTACGCAGTATTTT. It encodes CAWVMTGFRGTQYF.

This clonotype has more than one count but fewer than ten. The J gene is TRBJ2-3, the V gene TRBV5-1, with D maybe TRBD2 (6 bases). The V end was cut by 0 bases, the J end by 6 bases, with 23 bases between. The CDR3 sequence is 18 residues long. The germline gives CDR1 SGHRS, CDR2 YFSETQ. In DNA form, the CDR3 reads TGCGCCAGCAGCTTGGATGTCGGGGGAGGAGTTCCCCCCGATACGCAGTATTTT. Its translation is CASSLDVGGGVPPDTQYF. Based on the CDR3 plus reference TRBV5-1 and TRBJ2-3, the full variable domain is KAGVTQTPRYLIKTRGQQVTLSCSPISGHRSVSWYQQTPGQGLQFLFEYFSETQRNKGNFPGRFSGRQFSNSRSEMNVSTLELGDSALYLCASSLDVGGGVPPDTQYFGPGTRLTVL.

This clonotype showed up many times. The chain has TRBV28 and TRBJ1-4; 7 bases map to TRBD1. The germline CDR1 and CDR2 sequences are MDHEN and SYDVKM. This CDR3 comprises 13 residues. V trimming: 8 bases; J trimming: 4 bases; junction bases outside the gene matches: 4. CDR3 loop: CASLGQLNEKLFF. In DNA form, the CDR3 reads TGTGCCAGCCTGGGACAGCTTAATGAAAAACTGTTTTTT.

V is TRBV6-2 or TRBV6-3 and J is TRBJ2-1, with a tentative D call TRBD1 (6 bases). CDR1 is MNHEY, CDR2 SVGEGT, per germline. V was shortened by 4 bases and J by 0 bases, with 10 bases between the two germline ends. The CDR3 runs to 15 residues. This CDR3 is CASSSLGGSYNEQFF. The CDR3 nucleotides are TGTGCCAGCAGTTCCCTAGGGGGCTCCTACAATGAGCAGTTCTTC.

The chain joins TRBV12-3 or TRBV12-4 to TRBJ2-2; D uncertain. V was clipped by 7 bases and J by 4 bases, with 13 bases between them. This CDR3 comprises 14 residues. For the CDR3, the DNA is TGTGCCAGCATCGAAAGGGCTGTCACCGGGGAGCTGTTTTTT. Its translation: CASIERAVTGELFF.

This chain links TRBV20-1 with TRBJ2-5; tentatively, D is TRBD1 (6 bases). The CDR3 sequence is 14 residues long. Germline lookup yields CDR1 DFQATT and CDR2 SNEGSKA (reference sequence). Trimming left V 0 bases short and J 5 bases short, with 13 bases between. The CDR3 region has the DNA TGCAGTGCTAGAGATCCTGGGGGCCGGGAGACCCAGTACTTC. Translated, it gives CSARDPGGRETQYF.

This clonotype occurred a few times. Its ends do not fully match the called genes, so a read error is possible. This rearrangement joins TRBV5-1 to TRBJ2-7; 8 positions match TRBD1. From germline, CDR1 is SGHRS and CDR2 YFSETQ. The CDR3 runs to 12 residues. The CDR3 spells CASSLDRDRPNF. CDR3 in DNA: TGCGCCAGCAGCTTGGACCGGGACAGGCCGAACTTC.

Only a few counts were recorded for this clonotype. This chain uses TRBV5-1 with TRBJ1-4, with 7 bases matching TRBD1. The CDR3 contains 14 residues. V gave up 3 bases and J gave up 2 bases; unmatched junction bases: 1. Germline V lookup: CDR1 SGHRS, CDR2 YFSETQ. The CDR3 DNA reads TGCGCCAGCAGCTCGACAGGGACTAATGAAAAACTGTTTTTT. Protein: CASSSTGTNEKLFF.

This clonotype was seen ten or more times. The J gene is TRBJ2-3, the V gene TRBV7-3; D gene ambiguous. Per the germline V gene, CDR1 is SGHTA and CDR2 is FQGTGA. Deletions cut 3 bases from V and 0 bases from J, with 7 bases between. The CDR3 contains 14 residues. CDR3 DNA sequence: TGTGCCAGCAGCTTGGGCCATAGCACAGATACGCAGTATTTT. As protein: CASSLGHSTDTQYF. Filled out from reference TRBV7-3 and TRBJ2-3, the complete variable domain reads GAGVSQTPSNKVTEKGKYVELRCDPISGHTALYWYRQSLGQGPEFLIYFQGTGAADDSGLPNDRFFAVRPEGSVSTLKIQRTERGDSAVYLCASSLGHSTDTQYFGPGTRLTVL.

This clonotype was detected only a few times. The genes are TRBV5-8 and TRBJ2-7; no clear D. CDR3 size: 14 residues. The germline V and J ends were trimmed by 2 bases and 0 bases, with 9 bases remaining between them. Germline loops: CDR1 SGHTS, CDR2 YDEGEE. The CDR3: CASSFQPSSYEQYV. For the CDR3, the DNA is TGTGCCAGCAGCTTTCAGCCCTCCTCCTACGAGCAGTACGTC.

This clonotype was observed a handful of times. The gene calls are TRBV28 and TRBJ1-1; D might be TRBD1 (5 bases). This CDR3 contains 13 residues. CDR1 and CDR2 (germline): MDHEN, SYDVKM. Trimming removed 5 bases at V and 3 bases at J, with 10 bases between. CDR3: CASSGHGDTEAFF. The DNA for the CDR3 is TGTGCCAGCAGTGGACATGGGGACACTGAAGCTTTCTTT.

V and J are TRBV7-2 and TRBJ2-7, with 8 bases lining up with TRBD2. With V trimmed by 3 bases and J by 1 base, 2 bases remained unmatched. CDR3 length: 14 residues. Germline V gene data show CDR1 as SGHTA and CDR2 as FQGNSA. CDR3 sequence reads: CASSFGGGSYEQYF. For the CDR3, the DNA is TGTGCCAGCAGCTTTGGCGGGGGGTCCTACGAGCAGTACTTC.